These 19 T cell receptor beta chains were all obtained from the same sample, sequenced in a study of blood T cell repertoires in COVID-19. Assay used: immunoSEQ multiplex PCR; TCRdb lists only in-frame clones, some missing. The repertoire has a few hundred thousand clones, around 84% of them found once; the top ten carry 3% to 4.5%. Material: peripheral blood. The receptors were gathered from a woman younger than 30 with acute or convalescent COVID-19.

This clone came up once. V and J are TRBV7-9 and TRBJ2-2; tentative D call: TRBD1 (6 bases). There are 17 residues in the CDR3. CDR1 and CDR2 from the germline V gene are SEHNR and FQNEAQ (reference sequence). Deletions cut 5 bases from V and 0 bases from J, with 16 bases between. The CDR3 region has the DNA TGTGCCAGCAGCCCCTCAGGGGTAGGACCGAACACCGGGGAGCTGTTTTTT. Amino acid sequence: CASSPSGVGPNTGELFF.

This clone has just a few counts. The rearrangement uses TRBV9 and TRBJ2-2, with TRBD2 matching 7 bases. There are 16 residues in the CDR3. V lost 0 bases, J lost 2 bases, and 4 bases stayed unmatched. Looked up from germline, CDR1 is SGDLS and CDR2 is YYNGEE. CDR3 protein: CASSVVPSGNTGELFF. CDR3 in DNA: TGTGCCAGCAGCGTAGTTCCTAGCGGAAACACCGGGGAGCTGTTTTTT.

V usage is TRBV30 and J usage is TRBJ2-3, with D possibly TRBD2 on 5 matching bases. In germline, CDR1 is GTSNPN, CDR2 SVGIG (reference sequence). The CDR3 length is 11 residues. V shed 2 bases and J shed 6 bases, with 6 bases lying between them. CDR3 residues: CAWSLADTQYF. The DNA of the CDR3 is TGTGCCTGGAGTCTAGCCGATACGCAGTATTTT.

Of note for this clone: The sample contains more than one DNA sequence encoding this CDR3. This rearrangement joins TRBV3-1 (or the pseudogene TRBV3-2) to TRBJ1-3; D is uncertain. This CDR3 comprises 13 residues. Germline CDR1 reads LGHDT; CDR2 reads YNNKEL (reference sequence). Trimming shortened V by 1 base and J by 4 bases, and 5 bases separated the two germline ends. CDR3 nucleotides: TGTGCCAGCAGCCAAGGAGCAGGAAACACCATATATTTT. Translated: CASSQGAGNTIYF.

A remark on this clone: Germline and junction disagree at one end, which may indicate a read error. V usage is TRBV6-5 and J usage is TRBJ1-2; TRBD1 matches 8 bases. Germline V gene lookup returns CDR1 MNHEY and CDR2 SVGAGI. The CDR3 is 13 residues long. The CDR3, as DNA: TGTGCCAGCAGTTACTGGTCCCGGGACAGGTCTTTTTTC. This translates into CASSYWSRDRSFF.

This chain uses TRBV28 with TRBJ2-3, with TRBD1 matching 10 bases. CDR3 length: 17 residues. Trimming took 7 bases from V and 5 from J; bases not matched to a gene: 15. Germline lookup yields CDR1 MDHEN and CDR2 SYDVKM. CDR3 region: CASTTRAGTGDRDTQYF. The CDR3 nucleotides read TGTGCCAGCACCACTCGCGCCGGGACAGGGGATAGAGATACGCAGTATTTT.

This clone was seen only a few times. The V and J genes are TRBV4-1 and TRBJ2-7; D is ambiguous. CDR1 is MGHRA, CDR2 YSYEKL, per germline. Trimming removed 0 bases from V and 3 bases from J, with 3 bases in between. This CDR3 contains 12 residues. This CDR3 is CASSQDYYEQYF. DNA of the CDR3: TGCGCCAGCAGCCAAGATTACTACGAGCAGTACTTC.

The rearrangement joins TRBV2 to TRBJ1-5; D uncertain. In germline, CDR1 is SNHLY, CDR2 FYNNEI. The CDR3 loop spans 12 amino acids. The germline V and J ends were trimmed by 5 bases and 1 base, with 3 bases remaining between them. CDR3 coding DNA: TGTGCCAGCAGTCTAAGCAATCAGCCCCAGCATTTT. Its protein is CASSLSNQPQHF.

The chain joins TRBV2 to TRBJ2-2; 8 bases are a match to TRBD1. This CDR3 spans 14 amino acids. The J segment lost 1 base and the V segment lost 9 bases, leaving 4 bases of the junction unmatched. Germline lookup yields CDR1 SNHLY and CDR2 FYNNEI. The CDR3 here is CASRQGWNTGELFF. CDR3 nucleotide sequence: TGTGCCAGTAGACAGGGGTGGAACACCGGGGAGCTGTTTTTT.

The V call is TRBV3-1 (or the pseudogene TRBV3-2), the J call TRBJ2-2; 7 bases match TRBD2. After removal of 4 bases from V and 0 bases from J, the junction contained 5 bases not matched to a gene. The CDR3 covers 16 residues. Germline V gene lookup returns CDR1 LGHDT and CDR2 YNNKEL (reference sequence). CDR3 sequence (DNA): TGTGCCAGCAGCCTTAAGCGGGGTACGAACACCGGGGAGCTGTTTTTT. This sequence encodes CASSLKRGTNTGELFF.

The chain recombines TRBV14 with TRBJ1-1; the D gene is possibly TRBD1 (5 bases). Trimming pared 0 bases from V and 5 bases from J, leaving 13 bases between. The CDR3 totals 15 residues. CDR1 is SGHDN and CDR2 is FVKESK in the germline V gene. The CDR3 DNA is TGTGCCAGCAGCCAAGATGGGAAGGGGCGGACTGAAGCTTTCTTT. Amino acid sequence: CASSQDGKGRTEAFF.

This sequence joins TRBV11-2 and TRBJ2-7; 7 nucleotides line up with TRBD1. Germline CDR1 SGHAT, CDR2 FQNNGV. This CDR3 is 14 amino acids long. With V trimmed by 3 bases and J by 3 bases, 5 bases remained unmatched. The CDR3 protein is CASSFGTEVYEQYF. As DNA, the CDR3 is TGTGCCAGCAGCTTCGGGACAGAGGTCTACGAGCAGTACTTC.

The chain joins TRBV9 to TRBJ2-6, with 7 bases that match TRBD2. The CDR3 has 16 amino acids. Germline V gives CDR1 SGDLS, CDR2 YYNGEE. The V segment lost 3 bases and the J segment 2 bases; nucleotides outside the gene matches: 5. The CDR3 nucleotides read TGTGCCAGCAGCGAACGGGGGGACCCTGGGGCCAACGTCCTGACTTTC. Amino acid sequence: CASSERGDPGANVLTF.

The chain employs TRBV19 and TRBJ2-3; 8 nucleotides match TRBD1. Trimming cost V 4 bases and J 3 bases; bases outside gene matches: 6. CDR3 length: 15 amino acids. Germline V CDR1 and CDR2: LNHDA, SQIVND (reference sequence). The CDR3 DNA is TGTGCCAGTAGTAACAACAGGGGGTCGACAGATACGCAGTATTTT. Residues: CASSNNRGSTDTQYF.

The CDR3 region has the DNA TGTGCCACCAGTGACAACCCTGGGGACACTTCCACCGGGGAGCTGTTTTTT. Its translation: CATSDNPGDTSTGELFF. V usage is TRBV24-1 and J usage is TRBJ2-2; tentatively, D is TRBD1 (6 bases). The V and J ends lost 4 bases and 4 bases respectively, with 18 bases between them. Germline V gene data show CDR1 as KGHDR and CDR2 as SFDVKD. CDR3 length: 17 residues.

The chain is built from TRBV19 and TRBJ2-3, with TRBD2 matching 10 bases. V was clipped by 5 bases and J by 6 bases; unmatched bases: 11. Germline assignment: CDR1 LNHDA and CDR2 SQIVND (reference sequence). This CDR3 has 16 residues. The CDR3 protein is CASSFSGLAARDTQYF. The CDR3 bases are TGTGCCAGTAGTTTTTCCGGACTAGCGGCCCGTGATACGCAGTATTTT.

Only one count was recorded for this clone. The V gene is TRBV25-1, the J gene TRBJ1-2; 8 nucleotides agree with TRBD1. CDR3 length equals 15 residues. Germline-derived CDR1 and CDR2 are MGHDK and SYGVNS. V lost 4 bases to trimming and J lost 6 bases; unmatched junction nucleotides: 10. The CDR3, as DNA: TGTGCCAGCAGTGCGGGGGGCAGGGGGCCCGATGGCTACACCTTC. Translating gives CASSAGGRGPDGYTF.

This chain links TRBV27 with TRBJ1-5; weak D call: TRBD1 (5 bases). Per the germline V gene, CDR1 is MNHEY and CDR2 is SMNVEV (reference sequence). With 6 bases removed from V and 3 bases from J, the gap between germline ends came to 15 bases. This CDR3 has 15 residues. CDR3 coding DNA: TGTGCCAGCAGCTTCATTCCAGGGATCAATCAGCCCCAGCATTTT. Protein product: CASSFIPGINQPQHF.

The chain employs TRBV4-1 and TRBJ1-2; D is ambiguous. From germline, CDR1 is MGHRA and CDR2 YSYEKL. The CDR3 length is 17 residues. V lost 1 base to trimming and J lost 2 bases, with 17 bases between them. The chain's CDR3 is CASSQVFTDIRNYGYTF. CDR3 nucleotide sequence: TGCGCCAGCAGCCAAGTTTTCACAGATATAAGGAACTATGGCTACACCTTC.